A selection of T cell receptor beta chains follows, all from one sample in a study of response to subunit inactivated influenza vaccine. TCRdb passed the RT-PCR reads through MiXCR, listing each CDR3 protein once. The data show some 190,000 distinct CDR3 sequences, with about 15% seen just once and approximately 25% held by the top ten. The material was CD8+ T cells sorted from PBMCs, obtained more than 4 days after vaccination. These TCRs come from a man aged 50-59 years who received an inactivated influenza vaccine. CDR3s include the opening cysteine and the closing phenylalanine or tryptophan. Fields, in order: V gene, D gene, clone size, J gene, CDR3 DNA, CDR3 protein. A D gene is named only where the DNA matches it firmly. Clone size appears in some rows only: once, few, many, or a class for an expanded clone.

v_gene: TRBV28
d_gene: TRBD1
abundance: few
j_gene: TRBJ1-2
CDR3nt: TGTGCCAGCAGTTTCGCGACAGGGGGATACTATGGCTACACCTTC
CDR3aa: CASSFATGGYYGYTF

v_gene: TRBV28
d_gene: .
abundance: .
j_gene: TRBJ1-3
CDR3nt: TGTGCCAGCAGTTTTTGGAGGGGCCGTGACTCTGGAAACACCATATATTTT
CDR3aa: CASSFWRGRDSGNTIYF

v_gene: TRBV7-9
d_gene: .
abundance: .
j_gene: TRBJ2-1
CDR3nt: TGTGCCAGCAGCTTGGTGGGAGGAGACGAGCAGTTCTTC
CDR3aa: CASSLVGGDEQFF

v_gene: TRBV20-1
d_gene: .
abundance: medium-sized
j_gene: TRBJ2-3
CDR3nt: TGCAGTGCTACGACAGAGACACGCACAGATACGCAGTATTTT
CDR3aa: CSATTETRTDTQYF

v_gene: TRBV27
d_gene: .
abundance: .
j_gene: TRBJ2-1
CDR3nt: TGTGCCAGCAGTGCTGGGGCGTGGCAGCAGTTCTTC
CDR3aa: CASSAGAWQQFF

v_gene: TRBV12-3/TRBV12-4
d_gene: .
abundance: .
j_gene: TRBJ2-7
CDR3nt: TGTGCCAGCAGTTTTTCCCCCCACGAGCAGTACTTC
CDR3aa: CASSFSPHEQYF

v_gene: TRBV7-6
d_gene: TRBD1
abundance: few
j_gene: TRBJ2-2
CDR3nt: TGTGCCAGCAGCTTGGAAGACAGGGGTGCCGGGGAGCTGTTTTTT
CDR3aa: CASSLEDRGAGELFF

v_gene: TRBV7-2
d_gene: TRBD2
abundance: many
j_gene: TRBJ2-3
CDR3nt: TGTGCCAGCAGCTTTAACGGGGGGGCCATAGATACGCAGTATTTT
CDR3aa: CASSFNGGAIDTQYF

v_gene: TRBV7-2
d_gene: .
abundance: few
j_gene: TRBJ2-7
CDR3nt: TGTGCCAGCAGCCCGGGACCATCTCTATACGAGCAGTACTTC
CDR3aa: CASSPGPSLYEQYF

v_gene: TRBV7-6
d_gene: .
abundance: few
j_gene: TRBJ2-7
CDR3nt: TGTGCCAGCAGCTTAGAAGCGGGTTTTGTGGGGACGGAAGGTTACTACGAGCAGTACTTC
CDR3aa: CASSLEAGFVGTEGYYEQYF

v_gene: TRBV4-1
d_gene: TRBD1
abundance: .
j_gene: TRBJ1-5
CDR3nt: TGCGCCAGCAGCCAGGGACAGGGGGCAGAACTTTATAGCAATCAGCCCCAGCATTTT
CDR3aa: CASSQGQGAELYSNQPQHF

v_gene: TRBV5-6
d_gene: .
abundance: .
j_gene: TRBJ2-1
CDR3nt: TGTGCCAGCAGCTTGCGCAACAATGAGCAGTTCTTC
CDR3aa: CASSLRNNEQFF

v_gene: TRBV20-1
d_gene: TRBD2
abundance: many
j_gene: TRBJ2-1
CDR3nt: TGCAGTGCTAGAGAGCCGGGACTAGCGGGAGCGATTGAGCAGTTCTTC
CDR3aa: CSAREPGLAGAIEQFF

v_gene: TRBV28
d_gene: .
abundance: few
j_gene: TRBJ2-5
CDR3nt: TGTGCCAGCAGTCCCTGGGACCCCCGTTGGCAAGAGACCCAGTACTTC
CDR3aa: CASSPWDPRWQETQYF

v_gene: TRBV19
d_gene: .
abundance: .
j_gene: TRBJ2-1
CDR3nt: TGTGCCAGTAGTCCCTCTCGACCTTTAGGGAATGAGCAGTTCTTC
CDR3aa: CASSPSRPLGNEQFF

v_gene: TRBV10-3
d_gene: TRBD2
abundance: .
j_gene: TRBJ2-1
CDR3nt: TGTGCCATCAGTAAAGACCTAGCGGGGGTCTCCTACAATGAGCAGTTCTTC
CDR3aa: CAISKDLAGVSYNEQFF

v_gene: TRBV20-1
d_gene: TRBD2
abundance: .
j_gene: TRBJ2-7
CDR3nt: TGCAGTGCTTACGGACTAGCGACCAGCTCCTACGAGCAGTACTTC
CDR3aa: CSAYGLATSSYEQYF

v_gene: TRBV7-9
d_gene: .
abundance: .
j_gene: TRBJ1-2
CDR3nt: TGTGCCAGCAGCTTAGTCGGGGGAAATGGCTACACCTTC
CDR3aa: CASSLVGGNGYTF

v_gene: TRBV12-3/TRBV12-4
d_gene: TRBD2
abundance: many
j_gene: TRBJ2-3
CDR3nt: TGTGCCAGCAGGCCTAGCGGGGGGCCTACAGATACGCAGTATTTT
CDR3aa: CASRPSGGPTDTQYF

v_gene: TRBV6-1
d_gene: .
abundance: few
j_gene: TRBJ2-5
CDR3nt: TGTGCCAGCAGTGCCCTGGGTTCTCTCGAGACCCAGTACTTC
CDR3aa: CASSALGSLETQYF

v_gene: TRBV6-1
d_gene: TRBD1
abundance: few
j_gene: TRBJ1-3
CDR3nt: TGTGCCAGCAACCGACAGGGGTACTCTGGAAACACCATATATTTT
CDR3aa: CASNRQGYSGNTIYF

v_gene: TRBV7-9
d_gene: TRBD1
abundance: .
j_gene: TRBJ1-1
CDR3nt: TGTGCCAGCATTGAGCCGGGGACAGGTAATCGGTACACTGAAGCTTTCTTT
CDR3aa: CASIEPGTGNRYTEAFF

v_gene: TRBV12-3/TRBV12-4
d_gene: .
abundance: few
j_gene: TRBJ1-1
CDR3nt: TGTGCCAGCAGTTTTCGGGACATGAACACTGAAGCTTTCTTT
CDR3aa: CASSFRDMNTEAFF

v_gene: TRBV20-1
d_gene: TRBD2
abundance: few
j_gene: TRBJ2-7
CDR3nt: TGCAGTGCTAGACTGCCCGGGACTAGCGGGAGTTACGAGCAGTACTTC
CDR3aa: CSARLPGTSGSYEQYF

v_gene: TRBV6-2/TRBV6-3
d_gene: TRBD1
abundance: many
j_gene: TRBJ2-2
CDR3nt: TGTGCCAGCAGATTCGACAGGGGGGGAGACACCGGGGAGCTGTTTTTT
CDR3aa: CASRFDRGGDTGELFF

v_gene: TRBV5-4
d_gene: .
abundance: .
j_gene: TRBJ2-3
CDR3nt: TGTGCCAGCAGCTTTAGGATTATCGCCGGGCCTTACACAGATACGCAGTATTTT
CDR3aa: CASSFRIIAGPYTDTQYF

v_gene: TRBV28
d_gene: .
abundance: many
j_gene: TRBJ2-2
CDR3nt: TGTGCCAGCAGTCTTTTCACCGGGGAGCTGTTTTTT
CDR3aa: CASSLFTGELFF

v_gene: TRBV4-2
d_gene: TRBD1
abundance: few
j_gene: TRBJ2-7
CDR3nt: TGTGCCAGCAGCCAATACACAGGGGTAAACTACGAGCAGTACTTC
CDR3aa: CASSQYTGVNYEQYF

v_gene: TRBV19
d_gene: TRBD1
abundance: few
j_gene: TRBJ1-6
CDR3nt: TGTGCCAGTAGACAGGGGTTTGGGTCACCCCTCCACTTT
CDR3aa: CASRQGFGSPLHF

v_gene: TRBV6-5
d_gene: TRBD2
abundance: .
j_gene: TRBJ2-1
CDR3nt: TGTGCCAGCAGTTACTCCTCCATAACTAGCGGCTCCTACAATGAGCAGTTCTTC
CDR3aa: CASSYSSITSGSYNEQFF

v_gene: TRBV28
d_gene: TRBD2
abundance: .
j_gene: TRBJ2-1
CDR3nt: TGTGCCTTAAGCGGGGAGGATGAGCAGTTCTTC
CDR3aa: CALSGEDEQFF

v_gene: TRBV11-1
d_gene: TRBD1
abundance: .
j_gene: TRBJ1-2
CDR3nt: TGTGCCAGCAGCTTAGCCCCCGGGACAGAATTAGATTCCTATGGCTACACCTTC
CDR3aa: CASSLAPGTELDSYGYTF

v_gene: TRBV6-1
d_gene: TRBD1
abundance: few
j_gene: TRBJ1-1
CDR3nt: TGTGCCAGCAGACGGACAGGGGGACTCACTGAAGCTTTCTTT
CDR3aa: CASRRTGGLTEAFF

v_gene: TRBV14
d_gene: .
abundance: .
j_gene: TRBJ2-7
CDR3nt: TGTGCCAGCGATTCGGGAGTCAGCTACGAGCAGTACTTC
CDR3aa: CASDSGVSYEQYF

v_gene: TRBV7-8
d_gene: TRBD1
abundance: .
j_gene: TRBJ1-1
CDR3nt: TGTGCCAGCAGCCCAGGGACAGGCGTGAACACTGAAGCTTTCTTT
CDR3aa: CASSPGTGVNTEAFF

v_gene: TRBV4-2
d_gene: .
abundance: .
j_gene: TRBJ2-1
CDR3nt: TGTGCCAGCAGCCAAGATCCCGCTGAGCAGTTCTTC
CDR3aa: CASSQDPAEQFF

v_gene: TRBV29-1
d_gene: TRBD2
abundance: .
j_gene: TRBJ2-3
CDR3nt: TGCAGCGTTAGCTCGGGACTAGCGGTTAGCACAGATACGCAGTATTTT
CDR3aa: CSVSSGLAVSTDTQYF